Listed here is a single TCR beta chain. What antigen it recognizes has not been identified. It has no much larger one-base neighbor in the sample; base qualities were not kept. The immunoSEQ Assay was used to sequence TCRbeta CDR3 regions. After extraction, genomic DNA underwent amplification by bias-controlled multiplex PCR, followed by high-throughput sequencing. The source study handled its data this way. To quantify the absolute abundance of every unique TCRbeta CDR3 region, sequences were collapsed and filtered. T cell fraction was estimated by normalizing TCRbeta template counts to usable DNA, with usable DNA measured through amplification of reference genes found in all nucleated cells. Repertoire TCRs were annotated as SARS-CoV-2-specific by exact matching of V gene, CDR3 amino acid sequence and J gene to a known reactive TCR set. MIRA supplied the reference SARS-CoV-2 TCR set, which was filtered for enrichment in COVID-19-positive ImmuneCODE repertoires so that public or cross-reactive TCRs were removed. Based on the MIRA antigens, annotated TCRs were further analysed at the level of specific ORF or position within ORF. Depth was the summed frequency of annotated unique rearrangements, while breadth was defined as annotated unique rearrangements over total unique productive rearrangements. TCR breadth was compared between groups using two-sided Wilcoxon rank-sum tests. TCRdb holds this immuneACCESS table with in-frame rearrangements only. Some clones are missing; in checked studies, unresolved V genes explain under half, and the rest has no known cause. V and J calls and clone size come straight from that table; D and trimming were deduced from the DNA. This sample comprises about 350,000 clones, around nine tenths of them detected only once. The ten top clones hold approximately 5% of the sample.

This record comes from a study of Ad26.COV2.S vaccination and SARS-CoV-2 variants (dated by TCRdb to 2020 to 2023). For context, the study as a whole: Donors in the vaccine arm were drawn from COV1001, a multicentre, randomized, double-blind, placebo-controlled phase I-IIa trial testing Ad26.COV2.S in healthy adults. Ad26.COV2.S was administered intramuscularly at 5 x 10^10 or 1 x 10^11 viral particles, either as a single shot or as two shots given 56 days apart. Sequencing of the TCRbeta repertoire served to evaluate the specificity and breadth of SARS-CoV-2-reactive T cell receptors following Ad26.COV2.S vaccination. A total of roughly 30 samples were included in the TCR-sequenced set, comprising roughly 19 Ad26.COV2.S vaccine recipients, 5 placebo recipients and 8 SARS-CoV-2 convalescent individuals. Trial participants were randomized into five groups of five, in which low-dose or high-dose Ad26.COV2.S was given once or twice, or placebo was given on both occasions. Throughout the experiments and outcome assessment, investigators stayed blinded to trial group allocation.

This sample's treatment or condition label indicates: around 19 received Ad26.COV2.S at low or high dose, single or two shots; 5 received placebo; per-sample allocation not given. For vaccine and placebo recipients, the sequenced repertoires came from samples collected on day 63 after the first injection. Cohort 1b enrolled 25 or so adults aged 18-55 years at a single site in Boston, USA, between 29 July and 7 August 2020. Ad26.COV2.S was a replication-incompetent adenovirus type 26 vector expressing a prefusion-stabilized SARS-CoV-2 spike protein from the original Wuhan strain. CDR1 is given as SGHTA and CDR2 as FQGNSA, both from the germline V gene. Including cysteine and phenylalanine, the CDR3 has 15 amino acids. The CDR3 DNA has 45 bases and is translated from base 1. Germline trimming: 1 base from V, 8 bases from J; junction bases outside gene matches: 1. Points the paper makes about the study in general: The study was not powered for comparison of responses between vaccine doses or regimens. After vaccination, spike-specific CD8+ and CD4+ T cell responses were reported to show substantial breadth. Spike-specific TCR breadth was higher in Ad26.COV2.S recipients than in placebo recipients (P = 0.0014). Vaccine and placebo recipients had similar non-spike TCR breadth, a finding consistent with the vaccine containing only spike. According to the authors, total T cell responses may have been underestimated by the TCR breadth and depth analyses.

The receptor comes from a person aged 18-60 years who received the Ad26.COV2.S COVID-19 vaccine or a placebo. This chain is built from TRBV7-2 and TRBJ2-1; 14 nucleotides in the junction match TRBD2. This sample comprised peripheral blood, obtained in a trial of Ad26.COV2.S vaccine versus placebo. The DNA sequence follows: TGTGCCAGCAGCTTAGGACTAGCGGGGGGGCATGAGCAGTTCTTC. The translation is CASSLGLAGGHEQFF. The full variable domain, with segments outside the CDR3 supplied by the reference TRBV7-2 and TRBJ2-1 proteins, appears as GAGVSQSPSNKVTEKGKDVELRCDPISGHTALYWYRQSLGQGLEFLIYFQGNSAPDKSGLPSDRFSAERTGGSVSTLTIQRTQQEDSAVYLCASSLGLAGGHEQFFGPGTRLTVL.